The clone carrying this T cell receptor beta chain was detected many times. This CDR3 is 16 amino acids long. Unmatched junction bases numbered 6, after V lost 5 bases and J lost 1 base. This specimen comes from a study of human T cells and chemical hapten exposure. The authors extracted total RNA from unfractionated whole blood. TCRdb used MiXCR to reprocess the 5' RACE reads, holding one entry per CDR3 protein. The profile shows around 82,000 distinct CDR3 sequences, 6% to 8.5% of them singletons. This sequence was found in a male donor in good health. The chain employs TRBV12-3 or TRBV12-4 and TRBJ2-3; 10 nucleotides line up with TRBD2. CDR3 DNA sequence: TGTGCCAGCAGTCGACTAGCGGGCCAAGGCACAGATACGCAGTATTTT. Translating gives CASSRLAGQGTDTQYF.